This T cell receptor beta chain was found in a study of CXCR4 blockade with PD-1 therapy in pancreatic cancer (dated by TCRdb to the late 2010s). General notes on the study: Multiplex immunohistochemistry and TCRbeta immunosequencing of resected pancreatic ductal adenocarcinoma were combined in the study with ex vivo slice culture in which PD-1 and CXCR4 blockade were tested. Two geographically distinct regions were TCR-sequenced from each of more than five tumors to assess intratumoral heterogeneity.

Using the immunoSEQ Assay at Adaptive Biotechnologies, the researchers immunosequenced TCRbeta CDR3 regions from the extracted DNA. Concerning the study's data processing: To quantify the absolute abundance of each unique TCRbeta CDR3, sequences were collapsed and filtered. Clonality was calculated as 1 minus Pielou's evenness, using only productive in-frame rearrangements. Regional overlap was measured by following the top 100 nucleotide rearrangements across paired samples, and the Morisita index was used to compare paired samples with unrelated samples. The immunoSEQ Rearrangement Details tool was used to assess convergence of nucleotide rearrangements onto identical amino acid sequences. TCRdb provides this immuneACCESS table in a form limited to in-frame rearrangements. Some clones are lacking; in checked studies, under half of them reflect an unresolved V gene, and why the rest are absent is not known. That table furnishes V, J and clone size, whereas the DNA furnished D and trimming. The sample records more than 15,000 clones, 72% of which are singletons. 5.5% to 6% of the sample belongs to the ten largest clones.

Notes on this clone: Its antigen target is currently unknown. There are no base qualities to consult, and no much larger clone falls within one base.

None of the patients whose archived tumor blocks were used had received neoadjuvant therapy prior to resection. The preserved-tissue arm of the study used a few dozen surgical resection samples from 25 or so previously untreated pancreatic ductal adenocarcinoma patients. DNA for the resection arm was extracted from ten 5-micron curls of FFPE tumor cut next to the multiplex immunohistochemistry slide. V lost 6 bases and J lost 0 bases; the stretch between them is 6 bases long. Per the germline V gene, MDHEN is the CDR1 and SYDVKM is the CDR2. CDR3 length: 14 amino acids, cysteine to phenylalanine. Only the CDR3 region is kept as DNA, spanning 42 bases read in frame from base 1. The study at large found these results: Clonal expansion was observed in tumors, with a mean productive clonality of about 0.14 compared with roughly 0.047 in healthy blood, but no correlation between clonality and survival was found. A strong correlation was found between amino acid clone frequency and the number of distinct nucleotide rearrangements encoding each amino acid clone, suggesting convergent selection by common tumor antigens. Only TCRbeta chains were sequenced, so true antigen-specificity overlap of convergent dominant clones remained unconfirmed pending paired alpha-beta single-cell sequencing.

This clonotype was obtained from a human donor with pancreatic ductal adenocarcinoma. The chain joins TRBV28 to TRBJ1-6; the D gene is not confidently resolved. Sequencing used tumor tissue. CDR3 protein: CASRPSSYNSPLHF. The DNA sequence reads TGTGCCAGCAGGCCCAGCTCCTATAATTCACCCCTCCACTTT.